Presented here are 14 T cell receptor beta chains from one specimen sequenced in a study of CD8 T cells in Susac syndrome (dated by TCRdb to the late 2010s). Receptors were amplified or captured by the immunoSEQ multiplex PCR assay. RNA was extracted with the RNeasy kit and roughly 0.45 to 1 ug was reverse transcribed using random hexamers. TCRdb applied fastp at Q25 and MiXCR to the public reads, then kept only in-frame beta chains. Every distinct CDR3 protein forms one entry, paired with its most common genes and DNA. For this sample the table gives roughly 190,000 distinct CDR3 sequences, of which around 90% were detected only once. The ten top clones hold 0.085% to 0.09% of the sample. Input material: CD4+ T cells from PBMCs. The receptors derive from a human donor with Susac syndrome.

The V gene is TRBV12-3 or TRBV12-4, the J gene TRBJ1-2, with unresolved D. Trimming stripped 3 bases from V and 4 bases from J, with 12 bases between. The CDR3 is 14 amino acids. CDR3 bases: TGTGCCAGCAGTTTTCCCACGGAAACCTATGGCTACACCTTC. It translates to CASSFPTETYGYTF.

DNA for the CDR3: TGTGCCAGCAGCCCAGCCGGGACTAGGCCCTACAATGAGCAGTTCTTC. Translated, it gives CASSPAGTRPYNEQFF. This chain connects TRBV11-2 to TRBJ2-1; TRBD2 agrees at 8 bases. There are 16 residues in the CDR3. Germline V gene sequence: CDR1 SGHAT, CDR2 FQNNGV. With 5 bases clipped from V and 2 bases from J, the junction kept 8 bases outside the gene matches.

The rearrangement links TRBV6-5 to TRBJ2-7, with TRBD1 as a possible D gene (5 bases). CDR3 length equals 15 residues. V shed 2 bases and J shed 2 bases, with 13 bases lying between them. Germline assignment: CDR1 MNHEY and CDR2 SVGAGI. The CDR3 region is CASSYARDLPYEQYF. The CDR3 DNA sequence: TGTGCCAGCAGTTACGCCAGGGATCTCCCCTACGAGCAGTACTTC.

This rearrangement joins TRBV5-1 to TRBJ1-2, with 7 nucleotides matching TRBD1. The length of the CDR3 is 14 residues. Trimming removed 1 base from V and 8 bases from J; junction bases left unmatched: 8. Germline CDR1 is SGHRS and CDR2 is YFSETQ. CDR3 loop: CASSLKGQILGYTF. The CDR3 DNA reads TGCGCCAGCAGCTTGAAGGGACAGATTCTGGGCTACACCTTC.

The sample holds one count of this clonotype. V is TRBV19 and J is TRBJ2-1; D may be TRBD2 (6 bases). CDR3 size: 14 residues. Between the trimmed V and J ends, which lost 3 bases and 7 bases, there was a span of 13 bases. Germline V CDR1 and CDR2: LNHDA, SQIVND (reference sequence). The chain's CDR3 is CASSIYMDYNEQFF. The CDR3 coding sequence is TGTGCCAGTAGTATTTACATGGACTATAATGAGCAGTTCTTC.

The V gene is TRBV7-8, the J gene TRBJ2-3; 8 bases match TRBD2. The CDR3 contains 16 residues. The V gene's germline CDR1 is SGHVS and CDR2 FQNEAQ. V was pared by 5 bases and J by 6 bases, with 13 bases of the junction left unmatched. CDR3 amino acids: CASSRIQIPSGDTQYF. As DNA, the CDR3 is TGTGCCAGCAGCCGAATCCAAATCCCTAGCGGGGATACGCAGTATTTT.

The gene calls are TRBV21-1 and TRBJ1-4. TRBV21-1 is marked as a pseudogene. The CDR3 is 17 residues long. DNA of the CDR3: TGTGCCAGCAGCAAAGAGGGCCCGATACAGCGTAATGAAAAACTGTTTTTT. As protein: CASSKEGPIQRNEKLFF.

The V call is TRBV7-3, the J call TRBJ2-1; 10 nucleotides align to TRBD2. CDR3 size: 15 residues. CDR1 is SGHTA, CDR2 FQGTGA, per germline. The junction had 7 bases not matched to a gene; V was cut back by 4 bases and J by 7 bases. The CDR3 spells CASSSIAGGLNEQFF. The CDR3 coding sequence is TGTGCCAGCAGCTCAATAGCGGGGGGACTTAATGAGCAGTTCTTC.

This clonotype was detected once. CDR3 in amino acids: CASSQGPGTGGLAFF. The CDR3 nucleotides read TGCGCCAGCAGCCAAGGTCCCGGGACAGGGGGACTAGCTTTCTTT. The rearrangement uses TRBV4-1 and TRBJ1-1; 11 bases align to TRBD1. Trimming at V came to 1 base and at J to 10 bases, leaving 8 bases not matched to a gene. Germline V lookup: CDR1 MGHRA, CDR2 YSYEKL. The length of the CDR3 is 15 residues.

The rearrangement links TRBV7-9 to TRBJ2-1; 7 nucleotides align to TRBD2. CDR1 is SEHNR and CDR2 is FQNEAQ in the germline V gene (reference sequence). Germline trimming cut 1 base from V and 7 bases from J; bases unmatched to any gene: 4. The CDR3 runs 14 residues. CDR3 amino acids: CASSLVGRGNEQFF. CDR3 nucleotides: TGTGCCAGCAGCTTAGTTGGGCGGGGGAATGAGCAGTTCTTC.

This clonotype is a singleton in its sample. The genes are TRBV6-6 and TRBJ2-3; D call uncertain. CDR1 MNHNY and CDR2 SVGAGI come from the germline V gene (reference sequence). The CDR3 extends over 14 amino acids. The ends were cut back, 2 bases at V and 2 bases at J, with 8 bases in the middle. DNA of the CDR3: TGTGCCAGCAGTTACACCATGAACACAGATACGCAGTATTTT. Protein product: CASSYTMNTDTQYF.

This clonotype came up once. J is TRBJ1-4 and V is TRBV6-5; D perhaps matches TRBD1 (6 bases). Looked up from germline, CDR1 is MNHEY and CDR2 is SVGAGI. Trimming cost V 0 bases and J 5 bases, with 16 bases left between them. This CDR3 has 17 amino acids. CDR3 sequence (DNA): TGTGCCAGCAGTTACTCGACTCTTGGACAGAACAATGAAAAACTGTTTTTT. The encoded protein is CASSYSTLGQNNEKLFF.

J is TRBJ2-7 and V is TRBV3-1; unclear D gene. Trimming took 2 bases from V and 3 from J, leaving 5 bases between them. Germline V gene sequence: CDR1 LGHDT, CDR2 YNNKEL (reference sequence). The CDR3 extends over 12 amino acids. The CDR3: CASSQRNYEQYF. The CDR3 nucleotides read TGTGCCAGCAGCCAACGGAACTACGAGCAGTACTTC.

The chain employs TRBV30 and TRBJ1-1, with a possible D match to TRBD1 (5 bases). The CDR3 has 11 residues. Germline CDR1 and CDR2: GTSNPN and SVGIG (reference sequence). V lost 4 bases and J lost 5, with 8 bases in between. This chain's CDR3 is CAWTRGTEAFF. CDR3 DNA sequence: TGTGCCTGGACTAGGGGAACTGAAGCTTTCTTT. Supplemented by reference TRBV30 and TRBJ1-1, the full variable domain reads SQTIHQWPATLVQPVGSPLSLECTVEGTSNPNLYWYRQAAGRGLQLLFYSVGIGQISSEVPQNLSASRPQDRQFILSSKKLLLSDSGFYLCAWTRGTEAFFGQGTRLTVV.